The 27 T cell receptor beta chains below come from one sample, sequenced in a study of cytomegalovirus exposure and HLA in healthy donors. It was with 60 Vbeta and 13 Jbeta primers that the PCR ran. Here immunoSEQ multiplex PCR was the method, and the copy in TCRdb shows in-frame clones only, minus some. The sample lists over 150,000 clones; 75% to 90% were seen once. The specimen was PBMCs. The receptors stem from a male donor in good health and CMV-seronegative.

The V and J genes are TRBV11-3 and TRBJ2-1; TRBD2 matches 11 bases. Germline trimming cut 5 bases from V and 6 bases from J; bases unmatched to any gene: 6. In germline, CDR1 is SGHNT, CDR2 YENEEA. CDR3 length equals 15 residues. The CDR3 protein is CASSTIAGGLNEQFF. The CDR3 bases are TGTGCCAGCAGCACAATAGCGGGGGGGCTCAATGAGCAGTTCTTC.

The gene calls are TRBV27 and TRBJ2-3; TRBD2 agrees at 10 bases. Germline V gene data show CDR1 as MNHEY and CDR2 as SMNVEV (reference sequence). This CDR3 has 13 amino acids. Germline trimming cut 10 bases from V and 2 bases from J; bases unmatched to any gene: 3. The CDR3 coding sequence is TGTGCCACCGGGACTAGCGACACAGATACGCAGTATTTT. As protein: CATGTSDTDTQYF.

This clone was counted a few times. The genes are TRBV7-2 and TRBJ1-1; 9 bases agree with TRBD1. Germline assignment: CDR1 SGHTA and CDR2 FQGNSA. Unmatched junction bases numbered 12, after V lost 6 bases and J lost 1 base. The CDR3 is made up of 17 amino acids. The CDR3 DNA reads TGTGCCAGCAGTTTACAGGACAGGGGTCCCGGGAACACTGAAGCTTTCTTT. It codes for CASSLQDRGPGNTEAFF.

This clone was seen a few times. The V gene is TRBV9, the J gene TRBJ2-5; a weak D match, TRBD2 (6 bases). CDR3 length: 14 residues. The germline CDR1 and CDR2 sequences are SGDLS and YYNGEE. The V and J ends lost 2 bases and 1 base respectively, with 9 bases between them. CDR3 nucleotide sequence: TGTGCCAGCAGCGTGACGGGAGCCCAAGAGACCCAGTACTTC. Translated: CASSVTGAQETQYF.

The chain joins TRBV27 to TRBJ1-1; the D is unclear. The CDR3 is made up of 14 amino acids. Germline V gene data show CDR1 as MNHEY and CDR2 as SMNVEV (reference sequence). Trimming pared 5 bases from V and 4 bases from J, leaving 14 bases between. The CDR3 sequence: CASSPTTGGTEAFF. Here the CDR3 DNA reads TGTGCCAGCAGTCCCACGACGGGAGGCACTGAAGCTTTCTTT.

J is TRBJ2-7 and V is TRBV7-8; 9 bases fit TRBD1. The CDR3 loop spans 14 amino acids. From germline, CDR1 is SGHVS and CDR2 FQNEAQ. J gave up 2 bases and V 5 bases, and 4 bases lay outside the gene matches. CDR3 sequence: CASSRDRAPYEQYF. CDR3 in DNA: TGTGCCAGCAGCAGGGACAGGGCCCCCTACGAGCAGTACTTC.

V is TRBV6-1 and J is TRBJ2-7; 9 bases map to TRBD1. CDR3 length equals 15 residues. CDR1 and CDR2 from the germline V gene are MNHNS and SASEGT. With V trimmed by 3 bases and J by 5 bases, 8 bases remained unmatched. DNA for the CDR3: TGTGCCAGCAGTGAGGTGGACAGGGGTCGCGACGAGCAGTACTTC. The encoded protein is CASSEVDRGRDEQYF.

The CDR3 protein is CASSEGDSDSGNTIYF. CDR3 in DNA: TGTGCCAGCAGTGAGGGGGACAGCGACTCTGGAAACACCATATATTTT. J is TRBJ1-3 and V is TRBV6-1; 7 bases map to TRBD1. Germline V CDR1 and CDR2: MNHNS, SASEGT. This CDR3 region has 16 residues. V gave up 3 bases and J gave up 0 bases; unmatched junction bases: 5.

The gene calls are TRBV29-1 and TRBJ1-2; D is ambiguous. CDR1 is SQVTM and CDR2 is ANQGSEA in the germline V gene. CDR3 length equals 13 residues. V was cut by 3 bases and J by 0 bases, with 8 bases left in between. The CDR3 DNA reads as TGCAGCGTTGACGGGTTAACTAACTATGGCTACACCTTC. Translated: CSVDGLTNYGYTF.

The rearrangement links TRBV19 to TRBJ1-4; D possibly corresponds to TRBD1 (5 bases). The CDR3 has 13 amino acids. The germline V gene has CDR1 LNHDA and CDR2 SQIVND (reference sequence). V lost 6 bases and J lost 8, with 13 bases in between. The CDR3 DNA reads TGTGCCAGTAGGGCCGGGACTGAGGAAAAACTGTTTTTT. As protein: CASRAGTEEKLFF.

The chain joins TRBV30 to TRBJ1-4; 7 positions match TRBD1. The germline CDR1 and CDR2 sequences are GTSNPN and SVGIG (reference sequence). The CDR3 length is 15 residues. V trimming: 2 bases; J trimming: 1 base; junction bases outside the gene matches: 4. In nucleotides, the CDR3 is TGTGCCTGGAGTATAAACAGGGGAACTAATGAAAAACTGTTTTTT. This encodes CAWSINRGTNEKLFF.

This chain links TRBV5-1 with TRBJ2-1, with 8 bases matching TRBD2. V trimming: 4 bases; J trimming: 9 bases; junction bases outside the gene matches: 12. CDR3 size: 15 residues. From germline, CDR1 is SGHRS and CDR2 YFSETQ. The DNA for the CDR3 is TGCGCCAGCAGCCTTAGCGGGGAAAACCCTGGTGAGCAGTTCTTC. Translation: CASSLSGENPGEQFF.

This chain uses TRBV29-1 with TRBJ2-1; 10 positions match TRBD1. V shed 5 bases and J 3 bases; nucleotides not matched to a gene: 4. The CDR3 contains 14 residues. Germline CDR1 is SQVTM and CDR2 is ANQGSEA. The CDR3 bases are TGCAGCGTTTTGGACAGGGGGAACTACAATGAGCAGTTCTTC. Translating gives CSVLDRGNYNEQFF.

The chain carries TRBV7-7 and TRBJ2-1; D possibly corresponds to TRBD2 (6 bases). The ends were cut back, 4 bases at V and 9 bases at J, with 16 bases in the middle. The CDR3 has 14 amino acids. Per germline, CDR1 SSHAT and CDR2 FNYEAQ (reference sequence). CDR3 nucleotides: TGTGCCAGCAGCTCGAGCTTACTAGCTAGTGAGCAGTTCTTC. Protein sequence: CASSSSLLASEQFF.

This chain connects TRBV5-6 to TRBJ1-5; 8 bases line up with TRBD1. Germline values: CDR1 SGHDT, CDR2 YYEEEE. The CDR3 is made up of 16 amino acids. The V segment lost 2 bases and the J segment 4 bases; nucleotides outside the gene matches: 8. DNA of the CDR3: TGTGCCAGCAGCTTCCTTACAGGGGGAAGTAATCAGCCCCAGCATTTT. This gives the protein CASSFLTGGSNQPQHF.

The CDR3 here is CASSVLVAVHEQYF. CDR3 DNA sequence: TGTGCCAGCAGTGTATTGGTGGCAGTCCACGAGCAGTACTTC. The rearrangement joins TRBV2 to TRBJ2-7; no definite D call. CDR3 size: 14 residues. Germline CDR1 reads SNHLY; CDR2 reads FYNNEI. Trimming took off 4 bases at V and 5 bases at J, with 15 bases between the two ends.

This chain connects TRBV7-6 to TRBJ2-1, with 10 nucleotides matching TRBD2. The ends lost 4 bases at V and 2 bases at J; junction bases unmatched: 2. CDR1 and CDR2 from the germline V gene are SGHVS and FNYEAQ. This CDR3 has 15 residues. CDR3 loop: CASSSLAGAYNEQFF. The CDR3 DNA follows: TGTGCCAGCAGCTCCCTAGCGGGGGCCTACAATGAGCAGTTCTTC.

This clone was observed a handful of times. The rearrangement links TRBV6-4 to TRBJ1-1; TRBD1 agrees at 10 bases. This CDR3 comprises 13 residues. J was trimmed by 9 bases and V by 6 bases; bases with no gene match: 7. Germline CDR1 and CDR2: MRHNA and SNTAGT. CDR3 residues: CASSLGTGDKAFF. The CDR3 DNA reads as TGTGCCAGCAGCCTGGGGACAGGGGACAAAGCTTTCTTT.

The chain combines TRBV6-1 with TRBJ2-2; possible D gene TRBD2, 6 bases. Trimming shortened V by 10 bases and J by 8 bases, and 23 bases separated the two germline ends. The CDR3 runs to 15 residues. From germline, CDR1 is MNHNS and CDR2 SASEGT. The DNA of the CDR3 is TGTGCCACTAAAGGGAGGAATAGAACAATGGGGGAGCTGTTTTTT. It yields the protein CATKGRNRTMGELFF.

CDR3 DNA: TGTGCCAGCAGCTTCCTAGCGGGGGCCACAGATACGCAGTATTTT. This translates into CASSFLAGATDTQYF. This rearrangement joins TRBV5-6 to TRBJ2-3; 10 bases fit TRBD2. V lost 2 bases and J lost 2; bases outside the gene matches: 2. This CDR3 region has 15 residues. Germline V gives CDR1 SGHDT, CDR2 YYEEEE.

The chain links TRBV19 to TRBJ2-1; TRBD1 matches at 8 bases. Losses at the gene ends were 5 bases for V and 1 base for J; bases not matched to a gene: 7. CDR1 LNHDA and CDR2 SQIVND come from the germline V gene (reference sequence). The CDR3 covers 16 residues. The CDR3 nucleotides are TGTGCCAGTAGTCCCCGGACAGGGCAATCCTACAATGAGCAGTTCTTC. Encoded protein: CASSPRTGQSYNEQFF.

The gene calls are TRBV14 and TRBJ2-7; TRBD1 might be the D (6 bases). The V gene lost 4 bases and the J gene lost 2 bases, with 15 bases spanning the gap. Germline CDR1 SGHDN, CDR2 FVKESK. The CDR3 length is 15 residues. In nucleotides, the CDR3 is TGTGCCAGCAGCCGGTTCACAGGGCGACCCTACGAGCAGTACTTC. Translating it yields CASSRFTGRPYEQYF. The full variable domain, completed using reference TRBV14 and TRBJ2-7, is EAGVTQFPSHSVIEKGQTVTLRCDPISGHDNLYWYRRVMGKEIKFLLHFVKESKQDESGMPNNRFLAERTGGTYSTLKVQPAELEDSGVYFCASSRFTGRPYEQYFGPGTRLTVT.

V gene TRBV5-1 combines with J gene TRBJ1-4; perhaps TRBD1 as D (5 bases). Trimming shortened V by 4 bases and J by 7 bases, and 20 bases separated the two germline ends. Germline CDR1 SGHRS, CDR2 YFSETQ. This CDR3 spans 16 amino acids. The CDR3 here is CASSPVFAGSGEKLFF. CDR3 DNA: TGCGCCAGCAGCCCCGTTTTTGCAGGGTCGGGTGAAAAACTGTTTTTT. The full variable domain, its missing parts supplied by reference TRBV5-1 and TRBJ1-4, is KAGVTQTPRYLIKTRGQQVTLSCSPISGHRSVSWYQQTPGQGLQFLFEYFSETQRNKGNFPGRFSGRQFSNSRSEMNVSTLELGDSALYLCASSPVFAGSGEKLFFGSGTQLSVL.

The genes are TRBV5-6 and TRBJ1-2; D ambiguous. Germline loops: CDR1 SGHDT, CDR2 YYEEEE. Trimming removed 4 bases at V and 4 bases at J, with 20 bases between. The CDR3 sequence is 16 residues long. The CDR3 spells CASSTRLPRLAYGYTF. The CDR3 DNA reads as TGTGCCAGCAGCACCCGACTTCCGCGGTTGGCCTATGGCTACACCTTC.

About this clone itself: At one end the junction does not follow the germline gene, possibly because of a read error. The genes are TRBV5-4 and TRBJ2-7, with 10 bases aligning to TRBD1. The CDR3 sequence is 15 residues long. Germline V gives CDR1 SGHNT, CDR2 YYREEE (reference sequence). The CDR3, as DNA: TGTGGCAGCAGCCGGACCGGACAGGGGGGTAACGAGCAGTACTTC. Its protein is CGSSRTGQGGNEQYF. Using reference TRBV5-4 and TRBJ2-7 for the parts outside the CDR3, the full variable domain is ETGVTQSPTHLIKTRGQQVTLRCSSQSGHNTVSWYQQALGQGPQFIFQYYREEENGRGNFPPRFSGLQFPNYSSELNVNALELDDSALYLCGSSRTGQGGNEQYFGPGTRLTVT.

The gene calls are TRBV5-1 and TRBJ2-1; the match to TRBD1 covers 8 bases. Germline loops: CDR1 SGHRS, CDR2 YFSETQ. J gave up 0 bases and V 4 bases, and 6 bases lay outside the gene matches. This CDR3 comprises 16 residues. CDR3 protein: CASSARQGSSYNEQFF. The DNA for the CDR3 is TGCGCCAGCAGCGCACGACAGGGGAGCTCCTACAATGAGCAGTTCTTC. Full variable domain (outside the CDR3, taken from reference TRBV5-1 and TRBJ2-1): KAGVTQTPRYLIKTRGQQVTLSCSPISGHRSVSWYQQTPGQGLQFLFEYFSETQRNKGNFPGRFSGRQFSNSRSEMNVSTLELGDSALYLCASSARQGSSYNEQFFGPGTRLTVL.

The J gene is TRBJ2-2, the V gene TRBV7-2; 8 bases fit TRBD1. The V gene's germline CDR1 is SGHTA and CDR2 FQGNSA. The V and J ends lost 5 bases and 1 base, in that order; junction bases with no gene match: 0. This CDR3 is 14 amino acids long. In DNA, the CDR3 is TGTGCCAGCAGCGGACAGGGGAACACCGGGGAGCTGTTTTTT. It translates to CASSGQGNTGELFF.